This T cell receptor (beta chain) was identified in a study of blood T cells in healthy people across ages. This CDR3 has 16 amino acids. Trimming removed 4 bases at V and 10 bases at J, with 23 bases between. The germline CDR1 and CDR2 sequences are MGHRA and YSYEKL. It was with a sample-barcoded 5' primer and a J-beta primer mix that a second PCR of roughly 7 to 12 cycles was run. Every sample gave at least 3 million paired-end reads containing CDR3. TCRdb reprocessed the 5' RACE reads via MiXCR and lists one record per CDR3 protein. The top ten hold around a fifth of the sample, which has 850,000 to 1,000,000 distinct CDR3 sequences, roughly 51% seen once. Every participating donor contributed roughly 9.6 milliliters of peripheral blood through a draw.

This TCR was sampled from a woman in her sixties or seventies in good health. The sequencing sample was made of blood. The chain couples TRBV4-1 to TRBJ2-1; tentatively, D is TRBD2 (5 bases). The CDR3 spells CASSPSAGEGWVEQFF. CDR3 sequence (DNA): TGCGCCAGCAGCCCCTCTGCCGGGGAAGGATGGGTAGAGCAGTTCTTC.